This T cell receptor beta chain was sequenced for a study of blood T cell repertoires in COVID-19. The wider study: The samples span acute and convalescent COVID-19 from the United States, Italy and Spain. In each case, the material was cDNA or gDNA derived from T cells, B-cell-depleted T cells, or PBMCs.

Study processing details: Estimated nucleated cell counts came from reference gene primer amplification. Some clones are missing from TCRdb's copy, which holds only in-frame ones; the method was immunoSEQ multiplex PCR. From that table come the V and J calls and clone size; the DNA was used to work out D and trimming. This table has about 120,000 clones, 85% to 90% appearing once. Trimming stripped 6 bases from V and 8 bases from J, with 20 bases between. Germline-derived CDR1 and CDR2 are MNHEY and SVGAGI. This CDR3 has 14 amino acids. The sequence was obtained from a woman between 50 and 59 years old with active or convalescent COVID-19. This chain joins TRBV6-5 and TRBJ2-7; weak D call: TRBD2 (5 bases). What was sequenced was peripheral blood. The CDR3: CASRELAPVSQQYF. CDR3 bases: TGTGCCAGCAGAGAGCTAGCACCAGTCTCACAGCAGTACTTC.